Listed below are T cell receptor beta chains from one sample, sequenced in a study of vaccination and CD4 T cells after COVID-19. These receptors have no identified antigens. A single record per CDR3 protein comes from TCRdb applying MiXCR to the PCR reads. The sample contains some 21,000 distinct CDR3 sequences, around 52% of which appear only once. The sequenced sample was CD4+ T cells from blood, cultured in vitro. All receptors come from a human donor who had recovered from COVID-19. CDR3s include the opening cysteine and the closing phenylalanine or tryptophan. D genes are given only for firm matches. The size of a clone is reported for some rows only, either as once, few or many, or as a class for expanded clones.

D gene: NA
clone size: few
J gene: TRBJ1-2
V gene: TRBV7-8
CDR3 DNA: TGTGCCAGCAGCCCGGTACAGGGTCGGGACGCTAACTATGGCTACACCTTC
CDR3 protein: CASSPVQGRDANYGYTF

D gene: NA
clone size: NA
J gene: TRBJ2-1
V gene: TRBV19
CDR3 DNA: TGTGCCAGTAGTATCTTGGCGCGTGAGCAGTTCTTC
CDR3 protein: CASSILAREQFF

D gene: NA
clone size: NA
J gene: TRBJ2-1
V gene: TRBV2
CDR3 DNA: TGTGCCAGCATGAGGAGTTCCCCTGAGTTCTTC
CDR3 protein: CASMRSSPEFF

D gene: NA
clone size: NA
J gene: TRBJ2-6
V gene: TRBV6-1
CDR3 DNA: TGTGCCAGCACCGACCCCTCTGGGGCCAACGTCCTGACTTTC
CDR3 protein: CASTDPSGANVLTF

D gene: TRBD2
clone size: NA
J gene: TRBJ2-5
V gene: TRBV6-2/TRBV6-3
CDR3 DNA: TGTGCCAGCAGAAGGACTAGCTGGGCATTCCAAGAGACCCAGTACTTC
CDR3 protein: CASRRTSWAFQETQYF

D gene: NA
clone size: NA
J gene: TRBJ2-3
V gene: TRBV2
CDR3 DNA: TGTGCCAGCAGTGACCAATTAGACCAGTCCGGGCAGTATTTT
CDR3 protein: CASSDQLDQSGQYF

D gene: NA
clone size: NA
J gene: TRBJ2-7
V gene: TRBV20-1
CDR3 DNA: TGCAGTGCTCTATTTCTGAGGGGGAAGTCGGGGGACGAGCAGTACTTC
CDR3 protein: CSALFLRGKSGDEQYF

D gene: NA
clone size: NA
J gene: TRBJ2-2
V gene: TRBV6-2/TRBV6-3
CDR3 DNA: TGTGCCAGCAGTTACCGAAGGGCCACCGGGGAGCTGTTTTTT
CDR3 protein: CASSYRRATGELFF

D gene: NA
clone size: few
J gene: TRBJ1-6
V gene: TRBV6-2/TRBV6-3
CDR3 DNA: TGTGCCAGCAGTTACTCGGTTGCCCCCTCAGGTGCCCTCCACTTT
CDR3 protein: CASSYSVAPSGALHF

D gene: TRBD1
clone size: few
J gene: TRBJ2-3
V gene: TRBV24-1
CDR3 DNA: TGTGCCACCAGTGACTCCGGGACAGGGGACGCAGATACGCAGTATTTT
CDR3 protein: CATSDSGTGDADTQYF

D gene: TRBD1
clone size: NA
J gene: TRBJ2-7
V gene: TRBV7-2
CDR3 DNA: TGTGCCAGCAGCTTAGGAGGGACAGAACCTTACGAGCAGTACTTC
CDR3 protein: CASSLGGTEPYEQYF

D gene: NA
clone size: NA
J gene: TRBJ1-2
V gene: TRBV10-3
CDR3 DNA: TGTGCCATCACCCAAGGGGGGGATGGCTACACCTTC
CDR3 protein: CAITQGGDGYTF

D gene: NA
clone size: few
J gene: TRBJ2-7
V gene: TRBV20-1
CDR3 DNA: TGCAGTGCAACAGGGGACTTCTCCTACGAGCAGTACTTC
CDR3 protein: CSATGDFSYEQYF

D gene: NA
clone size: NA
J gene: TRBJ2-3
V gene: TRBV20-1
CDR3 DNA: TGCAGTGCGTACGTCAGGGGCGTCGGAGATACGCAGTATTTT
CDR3 protein: CSAYVRGVGDTQYF

D gene: TRBD1
clone size: NA
J gene: TRBJ1-2
V gene: TRBV7-9
CDR3 DNA: TGTGCCAGCAGCCTGGGGACAGATTATGGCTACACCTTC
CDR3 protein: CASSLGTDYGYTF

D gene: TRBD2
clone size: few
J gene: TRBJ2-3
V gene: TRBV7-3
CDR3 DNA: TGTGCCAGCAGCAGACTAGCGGGGGGCGATACGCAGTATTTT
CDR3 protein: CASSRLAGGDTQYF

D gene: NA
clone size: NA
J gene: TRBJ2-1
V gene: TRBV7-3
CDR3 DNA: TGTGCCAGCAGCTTAAGAGGGATCTACAATGAGCAGTTCTTC
CDR3 protein: CASSLRGIYNEQFF

D gene: NA
clone size: NA
J gene: TRBJ2-7
V gene: TRBV20-1
CDR3 DNA: TGCAGTGCTAGGGGGGACATCTACTACGAGCAGTACTTC
CDR3 protein: CSARGDIYYEQYF

D gene: TRBD1
clone size: NA
J gene: TRBJ2-6
V gene: TRBV6-2/TRBV6-3
CDR3 DNA: TGTGCCAGCAGACGGGGGACAGGGGGTGCTGGGGCCAACGTCCTGACTTTC
CDR3 protein: CASRRGTGGAGANVLTF

D gene: NA
clone size: NA
J gene: TRBJ2-3
V gene: TRBV12-3/TRBV12-4
CDR3 DNA: TGTGCCAGCAGTTTAGGGTGGGGGCACCTCAGCGGGGAATCTAGCACAGATACGCAGTATTTT
CDR3 protein: CASSLGWGHLSGESSTDTQYF

D gene: NA
clone size: NA
J gene: TRBJ1-3
V gene: TRBV20-1
CDR3 DNA: TGCAGTGCTCCCTCGGGCTACTCTGGAAACACCATATATTTT
CDR3 protein: CSAPSGYSGNTIYF

D gene: NA
clone size: NA
J gene: TRBJ1-2
V gene: TRBV20-1
CDR3 DNA: TGCAGTGCTAGTTCGGGTGGTTACTATGGCTACACCTTC
CDR3 protein: CSASSGGYYGYTF

D gene: NA
clone size: NA
J gene: TRBJ2-7
V gene: TRBV24-1
CDR3 DNA: TGTGCCACCAGTGATTTCTGGAGCTACGAGCAGTACTTC
CDR3 protein: CATSDFWSYEQYF

D gene: TRBD1
clone size: NA
J gene: TRBJ1-2
V gene: TRBV5-4
CDR3 DNA: TGTGCCAGCAGCTTGGTCGGGGACAGCACTAACTATGGCTACACCTTC
CDR3 protein: CASSLVGDSTNYGYTF

D gene: NA
clone size: NA
J gene: TRBJ2-3
V gene: TRBV18
CDR3 DNA: TGTGCCAGCTCACCCCAGTCGGATACGCAGTATTTT
CDR3 protein: CASSPQSDTQYF

D gene: NA
clone size: few
J gene: TRBJ1-2
V gene: TRBV6-4
CDR3 DNA: TGTGCCAGCAGTGACTCTCTGTCGGCAGGTTATAATGGCTACACCTTC
CDR3 protein: CASSDSLSAGYNGYTF

D gene: NA
clone size: NA
J gene: TRBJ1-3
V gene: TRBV6-1
CDR3 DNA: TGTGCCAGCAGCCGAATCGGGGCAAACACCATATATTTT
CDR3 protein: CASSRIGANTIYF

D gene: NA
clone size: few
J gene: TRBJ1-2
V gene: TRBV10-3
CDR3 DNA: TGTGCCATCAGTGAGTCAGAGGAACCCTATGGCTACACCTTC
CDR3 protein: CAISESEEPYGYTF

D gene: NA
clone size: NA
J gene: TRBJ1-3
V gene: TRBV18
CDR3 DNA: TGTGCCAGCTCACTCCAGGACTTCTCTGGAAACACCATATATTTT
CDR3 protein: CASSLQDFSGNTIYF

D gene: NA
clone size: few
J gene: TRBJ1-1
V gene: TRBV6-5
CDR3 DNA: TGTGCCAGCAGTTACTCAGAAAGGAACACTGAAGCTTTCTTT
CDR3 protein: CASSYSERNTEAFF

D gene: NA
clone size: NA
J gene: TRBJ2-7
V gene: TRBV6-5
CDR3 DNA: TGTGCCAGCAGTTACTCGAGCGGTGAGCAGTACTTC
CDR3 protein: CASSYSSGEQYF

D gene: NA
clone size: NA
J gene: TRBJ2-1
V gene: TRBV19
CDR3 DNA: TGTGCCAGTAGTGGGGCAAGGGCCCCACGCTACAATGAGCAGTTCTTC
CDR3 protein: CASSGARAPRYNEQFF

D gene: TRBD1
clone size: once
J gene: TRBJ1-1
V gene: TRBV5-1
CDR3 DNA: TGCGCCAGCAACTTGGGGACAGGGGTGGGCACTGAAGCTTTCTTT
CDR3 protein: CASNLGTGVGTEAFF

D gene: TRBD1
clone size: NA
J gene: TRBJ2-7
V gene: TRBV28
CDR3 DNA: TGTGCCAGCAGTTCCCAGGGGGCGGTAAAGGACGAGCAGTACTTC
CDR3 protein: CASSSQGAVKDEQYF

D gene: TRBD2
clone size: few
J gene: TRBJ2-2
V gene: TRBV19
CDR3 DNA: TGTGCCAGTTATACACTAGCGGGTCACACCGGGGAGCTGTTTTTT
CDR3 protein: CASYTLAGHTGELFF

D gene: TRBD1
clone size: NA
J gene: TRBJ1-5
V gene: TRBV20-1
CDR3 DNA: TGCAGTGCTCGGGGCGGGACAGGGGATGTCCAGCCCCAGCATTTT
CDR3 protein: CSARGGTGDVQPQHF

D gene: NA
clone size: NA
J gene: TRBJ1-5
V gene: TRBV27
CDR3 DNA: TGTGCCAGCAGTTTATTCGGGTCCTATCAGGCACTTTATAGCAATCAGCCCCAGCATTTT
CDR3 protein: CASSLFGSYQALYSNQPQHF

D gene: NA
clone size: few
J gene: TRBJ2-2
V gene: TRBV11-1
CDR3 DNA: TGTGCCAGCAGCTTACAGCCTCTGACCGCGGAGGGGGCCGGGGAGCTGTTTTTT
CDR3 protein: CASSLQPLTAEGAGELFF

D gene: NA
clone size: hyperexpanded
J gene: TRBJ2-7
V gene: TRBV21-1
CDR3 DNA: TGTGCCAGCAGCACACGACAGGGTTGTTTCCACGAGCAGTACTTC
CDR3 protein: CASSTRQGCFHEQYF

D gene: NA
clone size: NA
J gene: TRBJ1-5
V gene: TRBV2
CDR3 DNA: TGTGCCAGCGGACAGATCAATCAGCCCCAGCATTTT
CDR3 protein: CASGQINQPQHF

D gene: NA
clone size: NA
J gene: TRBJ2-7
V gene: TRBV18
CDR3 DNA: TGTGCCAGCTCACCCCGGGGACACTACGAGCAGTACTTC
CDR3 protein: CASSPRGHYEQYF